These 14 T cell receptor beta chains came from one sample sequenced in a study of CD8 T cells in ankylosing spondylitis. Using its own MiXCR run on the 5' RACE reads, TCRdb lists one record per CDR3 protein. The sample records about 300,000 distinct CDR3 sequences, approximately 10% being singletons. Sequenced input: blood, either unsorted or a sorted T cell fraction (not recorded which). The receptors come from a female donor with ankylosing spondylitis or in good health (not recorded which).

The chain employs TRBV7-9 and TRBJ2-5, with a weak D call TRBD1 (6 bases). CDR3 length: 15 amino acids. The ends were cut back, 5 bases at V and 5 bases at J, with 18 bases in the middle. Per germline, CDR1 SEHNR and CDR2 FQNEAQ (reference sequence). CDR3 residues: CASSLERTDAETQYF. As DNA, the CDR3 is TGTGCCAGCAGCCTCGAGAGGACAGACGCCGAGACCCAGTACTTC.

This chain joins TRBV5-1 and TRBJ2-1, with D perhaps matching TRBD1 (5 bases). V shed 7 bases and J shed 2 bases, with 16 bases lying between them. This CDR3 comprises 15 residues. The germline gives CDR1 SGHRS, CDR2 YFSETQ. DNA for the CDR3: TGCGCCAGCTGCCTGGTAGGGGAAGCCTACAATGAGCAGTTCTTC. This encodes CASCLVGEAYNEQFF.

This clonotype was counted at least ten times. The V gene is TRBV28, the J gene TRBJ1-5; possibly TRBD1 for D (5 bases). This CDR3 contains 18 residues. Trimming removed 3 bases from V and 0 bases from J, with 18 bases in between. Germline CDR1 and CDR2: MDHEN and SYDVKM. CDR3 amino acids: CASSFYSPRGNSNQPQHF. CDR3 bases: TGTGCCAGCAGTTTCTATTCCCCTCGGGGCAATAGCAATCAGCCCCAGCATTTT.

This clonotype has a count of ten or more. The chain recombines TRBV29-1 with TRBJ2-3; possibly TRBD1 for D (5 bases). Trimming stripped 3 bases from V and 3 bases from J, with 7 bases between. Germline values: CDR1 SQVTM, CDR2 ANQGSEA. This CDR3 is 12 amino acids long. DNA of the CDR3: TGCAGCGTTGATAAGGGGACAGATACGCAGTATTTT. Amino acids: CSVDKGTDTQYF.

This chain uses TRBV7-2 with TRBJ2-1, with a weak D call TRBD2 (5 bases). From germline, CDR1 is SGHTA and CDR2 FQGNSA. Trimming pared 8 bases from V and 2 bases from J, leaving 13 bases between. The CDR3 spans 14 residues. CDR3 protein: CASLRPGTYNEQFF. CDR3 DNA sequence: TGTGCCAGCCTCAGACCGGGAACCTACAATGAGCAGTTCTTC.

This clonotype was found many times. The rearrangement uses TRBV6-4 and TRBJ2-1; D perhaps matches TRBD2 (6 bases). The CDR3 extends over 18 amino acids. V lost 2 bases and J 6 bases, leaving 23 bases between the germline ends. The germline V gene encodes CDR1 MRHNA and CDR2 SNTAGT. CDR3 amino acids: CASSDGGSTSSMSNEQFF. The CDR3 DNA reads TGTGCCAGCAGTGACGGAGGGAGCACCTCTTCAATGAGCAATGAGCAGTTCTTC.

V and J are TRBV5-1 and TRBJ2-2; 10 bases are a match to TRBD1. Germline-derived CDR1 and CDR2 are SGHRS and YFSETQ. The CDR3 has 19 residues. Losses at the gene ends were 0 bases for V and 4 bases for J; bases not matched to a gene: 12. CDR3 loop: CASSLEVRSGQGLTGELFF. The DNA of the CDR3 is TGCGCCAGCAGCTTGGAAGTCCGTTCGGGACAGGGGCTCACCGGGGAGCTGTTTTTT.

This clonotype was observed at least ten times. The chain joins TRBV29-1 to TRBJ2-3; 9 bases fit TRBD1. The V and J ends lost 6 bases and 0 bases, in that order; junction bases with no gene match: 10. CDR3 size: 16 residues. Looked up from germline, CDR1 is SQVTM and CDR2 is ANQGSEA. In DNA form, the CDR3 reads TGCAGCGTCATACCGGGACAGGGAACTAGCACAGATACGCAGTATTTT. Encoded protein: CSVIPGQGTSTDTQYF.

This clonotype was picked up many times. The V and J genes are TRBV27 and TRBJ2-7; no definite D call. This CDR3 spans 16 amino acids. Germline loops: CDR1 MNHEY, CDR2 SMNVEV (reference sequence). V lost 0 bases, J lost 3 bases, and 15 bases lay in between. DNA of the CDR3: TGTGCCAGCAGTTTATCGGCCCAGCACCCCAGCTACGAGCAGTACTTC. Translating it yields CASSLSAQHPSYEQYF.

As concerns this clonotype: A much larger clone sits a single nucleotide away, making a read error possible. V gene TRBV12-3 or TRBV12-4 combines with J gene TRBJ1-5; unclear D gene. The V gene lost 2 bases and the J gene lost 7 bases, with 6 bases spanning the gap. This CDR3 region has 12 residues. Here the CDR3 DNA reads TGTGCCAGCAGTTTACAAGAACAGCCCCAGCATTTT. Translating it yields CASSLQEQPQHF.

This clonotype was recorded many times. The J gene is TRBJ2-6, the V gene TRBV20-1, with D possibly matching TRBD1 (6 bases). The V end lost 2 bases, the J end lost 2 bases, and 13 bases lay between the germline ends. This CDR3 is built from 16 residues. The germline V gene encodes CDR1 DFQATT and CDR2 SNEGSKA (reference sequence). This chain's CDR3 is CSARTGLRAGANVLTF. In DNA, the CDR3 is TGCAGTGCTAGAACAGGGCTCAGGGCTGGGGCCAACGTCCTGACTTTC.

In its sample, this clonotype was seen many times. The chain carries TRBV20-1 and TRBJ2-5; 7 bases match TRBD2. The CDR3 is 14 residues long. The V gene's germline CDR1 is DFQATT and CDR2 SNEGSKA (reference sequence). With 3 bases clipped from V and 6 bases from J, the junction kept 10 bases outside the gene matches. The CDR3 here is CSASSWEGRQTQYF. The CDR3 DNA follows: TGCAGTGCTAGCAGCTGGGAGGGCCGGCAGACCCAGTACTTC.

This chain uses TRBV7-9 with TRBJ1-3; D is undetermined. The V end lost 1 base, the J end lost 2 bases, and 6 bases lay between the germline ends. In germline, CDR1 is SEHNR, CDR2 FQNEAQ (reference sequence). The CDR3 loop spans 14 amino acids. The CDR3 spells CASSLGGPGNTIYF. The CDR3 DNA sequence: TGTGCCAGCAGCTTAGGAGGGCCTGGAAACACCATATATTTT.

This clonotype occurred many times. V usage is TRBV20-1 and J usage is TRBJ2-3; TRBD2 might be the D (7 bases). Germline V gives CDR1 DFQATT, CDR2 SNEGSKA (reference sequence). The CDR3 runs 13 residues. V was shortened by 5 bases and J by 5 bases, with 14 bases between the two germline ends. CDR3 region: CSAHGGPGDTQYF. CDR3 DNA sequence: TGCAGTGCTCACGGGGGGCCGGGAGATACGCAGTATTTT.